This T cell receptor beta chain comes out of a study of blood T cell repertoires in COVID-19. Study context: Sites in the United States, Italy and Spain provided acute and convalescent COVID-19 samples.

Sequencing was performed with immunoSEQ multiplex PCR; in TCRdb, only in-frame clones are kept and a portion is missing. The sample carries about 250,000 clones, approximately 82% recorded once. The germline CDR1 and CDR2 sequences are SGHNT and YYREEE (reference sequence). The CDR3 consists of 15 residues. Trimming took 1 base from V and 7 from J; bases not matched to a gene: 9. Material: peripheral blood. This chain joins TRBV5-4 and TRBJ2-5; 8 positions match TRBD2. This TCR derives from a woman aged 80 or over with active or convalescent COVID-19. DNA for the CDR3: TGTGCCAGCAGCTTGCGGGGACTAGGATTAGGGACCCAGTACTTC. It encodes CASSLRGLGLGTQYF. Full variable domain (missing parts from reference TRBV5-4 and TRBJ2-5): ETGVTQSPTHLIKTRGQQVTLRCSSQSGHNTVSWYQQALGQGPQFIFQYYREEENGRGNFPPRFSGLQFPNYSSELNVNALELDDSALYLCASSLRGLGLGTQYFGPGTRLLVL.